A single sample is the source of the 28 T cell receptor delta chains below, sequenced in a study of γδ T cells in repeated Plasmodium falciparum infection. Gammadelta T cells were flow-sorted from PBMC into Vgamma9/Vdelta2+ and Vdelta2-negative populations for bulk analysis. TCRdb re-processed the multiplex PCR reads via CATT. The sample has 80,000 to 95,000 delta-chain clones, roughly 1.4% seen once; the top ten hold roughly 8.1%. What was sequenced was gamma-delta T cells from blood. All receptors come from a pool of human donors (malaria-infected and uninfected, not separated).

There are a few counts of this clone. This DNA translates differently at residue 7 from the TCRdb protein, which is that of a much larger clone; a read error is likely, and the protein shown is the DNA's own translation. This chain joins TRDV1 and TRDJ1, with a weak D call TRDD3 (5 bases). The J gene, absent from TCRdb, was called here by matching the DNA to germline. V was cut by 1 base and J by 4 bases, with 16 bases left in between. Germline V gene lookup returns CDR1 TSWWSYY and CDR2 QGS. This CDR3 contains 16 residues. In DNA form, the CDR3 reads TGTGCTCTTGGGGAACGCGGGGGGGTCTGCGGCGATAAACTCATCTTT. It encodes CALGERGGVCGDKLIF.

This clone was seen more than once but under ten times. TCRdb's protein, taken from a much larger clone, differs from this DNA's translation at residue 4, likely owing to a read error; the protein displayed comes from the DNA. As DNA, the CDR3 is TGCGCTCTTGTGGAACGGGGGGTACTGGGGGATGTTTCCTCGAGGGAGAGAAAACTCATCTTT. This translates into CALVERGVLGDVSSRERKLIF. This chain links TRDV1 with TRDJ1, with TRDD3 matching over 10 bases. The J gene comes from matching the DNA to germline here; TCRdb lacks it. This CDR3 has 21 residues. The germline gives CDR1 TSWWSYY, CDR2 QGS.

This clone was seen only a few times. The protein held in TCRdb is that of a much larger clone and does not match this DNA's translation at residue 10, likely because of a read error; the protein shown is translated from the DNA. This rearrangement joins TRDV2 to TRDJ3; the match to TRDD3 covers 11 bases. TCRdb carries no J gene annotation; the J gene was assigned here by matching the DNA with germline. The CDR3 contains 19 residues. The germline V gene encodes CDR1 GEAIGNYY and CDR2 EKD. V was pared by 3 bases and J by 0 bases, with 6 bases of the junction left unmatched. CDR3 sequence (DNA): TGTGCCTGTGACCCCCTGGGGGATACCCACTCCTGGGACACCCGACAGATGTTTTTC. It yields the protein CACDPLGDTHSWDTRQMFF.

This clone occurred many times. The TCRdb record carries a much larger clone's protein, which differs from this DNA's translation at residue 5; a read error is the likely cause, and the protein listed here is the DNA translation. The rearrangement uses TRDV1 and TRDJ1; 11 bases are shared with TRDD3. Germline V gives CDR1 TSWWSYY, CDR2 QGS. CDR3 size: 18 residues. V was pared by 8 bases and J by 2 bases, with 16 bases of the junction left unmatched. CDR3 bases: TGTGCTCTTTGGGTACCCGGCTTACTGGGGGATAAAACCGATAAACTCATCTTT. It codes for CALWVPGLLGDKTDKLIF.

The sample holds a few counts of this clone. The protein TCRdb lists belongs to a much larger clone and differs from this DNA's translation at residue 6, which points to a read error; the protein shown is made from the DNA. This chain connects TRDV2 to TRDJ1; 9 bases line up with TRDD3. The J gene comes from matching the DNA to germline here; TCRdb lacks it. Germline V gives CDR1 GEAIGNYY, CDR2 EKD. This CDR3 region has 16 residues. V was pared by 3 bases and J by 0 bases, with 7 bases of the junction left unmatched. CDR3 DNA sequence: TGTGCCTGTGACTCCGTACTGGGGGAAAACACCGATAAACTCATCTTT. Its translation is CACDSVLGENTDKLIF.

Notes on this clone: The translation of this DNA and the TCRdb protein of a much larger clone differ at residue 9, probably owing to a read error; the protein shown here is translated from the DNA. The sample holds other DNA sequences that translate to the same CDR3. The V gene is TRDV1, the J gene TRDJ1; D is uncertain. The CDR3 consists of 14 residues. V lost 0 bases to trimming and J lost 0 bases, with 5 bases between them. CDR1 is TSWWSYY, CDR2 QGS, per germline. The CDR3 DNA is TGTGCTCTTGGGGAACTTCGATACACCGATAAACTCATCTTT. It encodes CALGELRYTDKLIF.

This clone was seen at least ten times. The chain recombines TRDV2 with TRDJ3; 7 positions agree with TRDD3. This CDR3 contains 20 residues. With 0 bases clipped from V and 0 bases from J, the junction kept 10 bases outside the gene matches. Germline lookup yields CDR1 GEAIGNYY and CDR2 EKD. CDR3 region: CACDTLTDTRSSWDTRQMFF. CDR3 sequence (DNA): TGTGCCTGTGACACCCTGACGGATACGCGTAGCTCCTGGGACACCCGACAGATGTTTTTC.

This clone was found many times. The rearrangement links TRDV1 to TRDJ1, with D possibly being TRDD3 (5 bases). V dropped 4 bases and J dropped 1 base, with 22 bases sitting between them. The CDR3 totals 18 residues. Germline CDR1 is TSWWSYY and CDR2 is QGS. In nucleotides, the CDR3 is TGTGCTCTTGGGGGTTACGGGATTACTGGTAAACTCACCGATAAACTCATCTTT. As protein: CALGGYGITGKLTDKLIF.

In regard to this clone: The amino acid sequence in TCRdb belongs to a much larger clone and departs from this DNA's translation at residue 8, likely a sequencing read error; the sequence shown is translated from the DNA. This chain connects TRDV2 to TRDJ1; 7 positions match TRDD3. No J gene was available from TCRdb, and it was assigned here by a germline match of the DNA. CDR3 length equals 14 residues. Looked up from germline, CDR1 is GEAIGNYY and CDR2 is EKD. Trimming took 2 bases from V and 1 from J; bases not matched to a gene: 3. CDR3 bases: TGTGCCTGTGACAATTGGGGGAGCACCGATAAACTCATCTTT. Its translation is CACDNWGSTDKLIF.

Regarding this clone: TCRdb's listed protein matches a much larger clone and diverges from this DNA's translation at residue 6, likely through a read error; the protein shown comes from the DNA. The chain carries TRDV1 and TRDJ1; D gene unclear. Trimming left V 2 bases short and J 7 bases short, with 5 bases between. Germline CDR1 is TSWWSYY and CDR2 is QGS. This CDR3 is 11 amino acids long. CDR3 coding DNA: TGTGCTCTTGGGGAAACTCGTAAACTCATCTTT. Amino acids: CALGETRKLIF.

This clone was detected ten times or more. The chain has TRDV2 and TRDJ1; the match to TRDD3 covers 7 bases. The CDR3 runs 18 residues. The germline V gene has CDR1 GEAIGNYY and CDR2 EKD. CDR3 DNA sequence: TGTGCGTCTCGGTGGACACCTCTGGGGATAGGACCGACCGATAAACTCATCTTT. Translating it yields CASRWTPLGIGPTDKLIF.

This clone was seen repeatedly, ten times or more. A single base is all that separates this from a far larger clone, so a read error is likely. Other DNA sequences in the same sample also yield this CDR3. V and J are TRDV2 and TRDJ1, with D perhaps matching TRDD3 (6 bases). The CDR3 runs 20 residues. V was clipped by 7 bases and J by 4 bases, with 36 bases between them. From germline, CDR1 is GEAIGNYY and CDR2 EKD. The CDR3 DNA reads as TGTGCCTGCGATCCCATTAAAACCCCGGGTACTGGGAAGTTACTCGATAAACTCATCTTT. It is translated as CACDPIKTPGTGKLLDKLIF.

This clone was seen at least ten times. The sample carries other DNA sequences with the same CDR3. The chain combines TRDV1 with TRDJ2, with 9 bases aligning to TRDD2. The CDR3 sequence is 19 residues long. V lost 5 bases, J lost 3 bases, and 16 bases stayed unmatched. From germline, CDR1 is TSWWSYY and CDR2 QGS. The DNA of the CDR3 is TGTGCTCTTGGGCCGTCGGCCTTCCTACGGACCCGAATGACAGCACAACTCTTCTTT. Translating it yields CALGPSAFLRTRMTAQLFF.

In its sample, this clone was seen a few times. TCRdb records a much larger clone's protein for this DNA, with a difference at residue 13 that likely arises from a read error; the protein given is the translation of the DNA. The V gene was identified as TRDV1, while no J gene was called; the table's D call TRDD3 went unverified against the DNA. The CDR3 runs 15 residues. Germline CDR1 is TSWWSYY and CDR2 is QGS. The CDR3: CALGEGLPGDTRPIF. The CDR3 DNA sequence: TGTGCTCTTGGGGAAGGCCTTCCGGGGGATACTCGGCCCATCTTT.

In the case of this clone: This is likely an artifact of a read error, given a far larger clone one base away. The sample holds other DNA sequences that translate to the same CDR3. The genes are TRDV1 and TRDJ1; D call uncertain. The J gene is not listed in TCRdb, so it was assigned here from a DNA match to germline. CDR1 and CDR2 (germline): TSWWSYY, QGS. This CDR3 has 15 amino acids. The CDR3 DNA sequence: TGCGCTCTTGGGTTAATCTACCTCCACCGCGATAAACTCATCTTT. Residues: CALGLIYLHRDKLIF.

About this clone itself: This likely traces to a read error, being one base from a far larger clone. This CDR3 is also generated by other DNA sequences in the sample. The J gene is uncalled and the V gene is TRDV1; the DNA was not compared with TRDD3, the D call given in the table. Germline CDR1 reads TSWWSYY; CDR2 reads QGS. This CDR3 has 15 amino acids. The CDR3 here is CALGVPGDTADKLIF. The CDR3 DNA is TGTGCTCTTGGGGTCCCGGGGGATACAGCCGATAAACTCATCTTC.

This clone was found a few times. TCRdb attributes to this sequence the protein of a much larger clone, which differs from the DNA translation at residue 10; a read error is likely, and the protein displayed is translated from the DNA. A V gene of TRDV1 was called, but no J gene was assigned. The CDR3 length is 12 residues. Germline V lookup: CDR1 TSWWSYY, CDR2 QGS. The CDR3 here is CALGEPSDKPIF. The CDR3 nucleotides read TGTGCTCTTGGGGAACCCTCCGATAAACCCATCTTT.

The table lists this clone with a few counts. The protein TCRdb lists belongs to a much larger clone and differs from this DNA's translation at residues 5 and 14, which points to a read error; the protein shown is made from the DNA. V gene TRDV1 combines with J gene TRDJ1; no definite D call. Per the germline V gene, CDR1 is TSWWSYY and CDR2 is QGS. The CDR3 has 17 amino acids. The CDR3 region is CALGSEGSLRFADRLIF. The CDR3 region has the DNA TGTGCTCTTGGATCAGAGGGTTCCCTGAGATTCGCCGATAGACTCATCTTT.

By frequency in the sample, this clone is medium-sized (0.01 to 0.1%). Other DNA sequences from this sample encode an identical CDR3 as well. The V call is TRDV1, the J call TRDJ1; 12 nucleotides align to TRDD3. With 4 bases clipped from V and 2 bases from J, the junction kept 26 bases outside the gene matches. CDR3 length equals 23 residues. Germline V gene sequence: CDR1 TSWWSYY, CDR2 QGS. The chain's CDR3 is CALGARPLPNSLGDTGYTDKLIF. The CDR3, as DNA: TGTGCTCTTGGGGCTCGGCCTCTTCCTAATAGTCTGGGGGATACGGGTTATACCGATAAACTCATCTTT.

The sample holds a few counts of this clone. This sequence is one base from a far larger clone and is likely a read error. Other DNA sequences in this specimen translate into the identical CDR3. The rearrangement links TRDV1 to TRDJ1; 8 nucleotides align to TRDD3. The J gene is not listed in TCRdb, so it was assigned here from a DNA match to germline. Per germline, CDR1 TSWWSYY and CDR2 QGS. This CDR3 has 16 residues. CDR3 in amino acids: CALDSYWGSYTDKLIF. The CDR3 DNA reads TGTGCCCTGGACAGTTACTGGGGGTCCTACACCGACAAACTCATCTTT.

A remark on this clone: A read error likely explains why the TCRdb protein, taken from a much larger clone, differs from this DNA's translation at residue 11; the protein shown is translated from the DNA. This chain links TRDV1 with TRDJ1; unclear D gene. This CDR3 region has 15 residues. The germline gives CDR1 TSWWSYY, CDR2 QGS. The CDR3 DNA reads as TGTGCTCTTGGGGAACCCCATCACCCCACCGGTAAACTCATCTTT. Amino acid sequence: CALGEPHHPTGKLIF.

This clone has more than one count but fewer than ten. One end of the junction does not line up with germline, which may come from a read error. This sequence joins TRDV2 and TRDJ1; 12 nucleotides agree with TRDD3. TCRdb carries no J gene annotation; the J gene was assigned here by matching the DNA with germline. This CDR3 comprises 19 residues. The germline V gene has CDR1 GEAIGNYY and CDR2 EKD. The CDR3 bases are TGTGCCTGTGACACCGGACTGGGGGATACCCGACCTATCCCCGATAGACTCATCTTT. Protein sequence: CACDTGLGDTRPIPDRLIF.

This clone was counted between two and nine times. A far larger clone is one nucleotide away, so this likely arose from a read error. The sample holds other DNA sequences that translate to the same CDR3. The chain combines TRDV1 with TRDJ1, with 7 nucleotides matching TRDD3. The ends lost 0 bases at V and 0 bases at J; junction bases unmatched: 13. CDR3 size: 19 residues. CDR1 TSWWSYY and CDR2 QGS come from the germline V gene. The CDR3 region has the DNA TGTGCTCTTGGGGAACTAGTATCCGTTGTTCTGGGGGACACCGATAAACTCATCTTT. Amino acids: CALGELVSVVLGDTDKLIF.

This clone was counted at least ten times. The genes are TRDV1 and TRDJ1; possibly TRDD2 or TRDD3 for D (7 bases each). Because TCRdb records no J gene, it was assigned here through a match of the DNA to germline. CDR1 is TSWWSYY, CDR2 QGS, per germline. The CDR3 has 21 residues. V was shortened by 0 bases and J by 0 bases, with 26 bases between the two germline ends. This CDR3 reads CALGELGFPSFLGGYTDKLIF. The CDR3, as DNA: TGTGCTCTTGGGGAACTAGGGTTTCCTTCCTTCCTGGGGGGTTACACCGATAAACTCATCTTT.

Many counts were recorded for this clone. The rearrangement joins TRDV1 to TRDJ1, with a tentative D call TRDD3 (5 bases). Germline loops: CDR1 TSWWSYY, CDR2 QGS. V shed 0 bases and J shed 3 bases, with 20 bases lying between them. The CDR3 length is 18 residues. The CDR3 DNA reads TGTGCTCTTGGGGAACTGGGCTGGGCTTCGGCTGGTTCCGATAAACTCATCTTT. Amino acid sequence: CALGELGWASAGSDKLIF.

For this clone: The mismatch at residue 3 between this DNA's translation and the TCRdb protein of a much larger clone likely reflects a read error; the protein shown is translated from the DNA. The rearrangement joins TRDV1 to TRDJ1; TRDD2 agrees at 8 bases. TCRdb leaves out the J gene; it was filled in here by matching the DNA to germline. Germline CDR1 and CDR2: TSWWSYY and QGS. The CDR3 covers 20 residues. The CDR3 DNA is TGTGCTCCTGGGGAAAACTTCCTACAAGGATCCTGGAGGGGGACATATAAACTCATCTTT. This encodes CAPGENFLQGSWRGTYKLIF.

This clone was seen more than once but under ten times. A read error likely explains why the TCRdb protein, taken from a much larger clone, differs from this DNA's translation at residue 4; the protein shown is translated from the DNA. The rearrangement uses TRDV2 and TRDJ1, with D possibly TRDD3 on 7 matching bases. The J gene was not available in TCRdb and was assigned here by matching the DNA to germline segments. The CDR3 spans 23 residues. Germline-derived CDR1 and CDR2 are GEAIGNYY and EKD. This CDR3 reads CACVTIDSSWKTGDVTATDKLIF. CDR3 coding DNA: TGTGCCTGTGTCACCATTGACTCTTCCTGGAAGACTGGGGATGTTACGGCGACCGATAAACTCATCTTT.

This clone has just a few counts. For this DNA, TCRdb reports the protein of a much larger clone, which diverges at residue 17, most likely from a read error; the protein presented here is translated directly from the DNA. The chain is built from TRDV1 and TRDJ1; either TRDD2 or TRDD3 may fit D (6 bases each). Germline matching of the DNA provided the J gene here, since TCRdb leaves it blank. This CDR3 has 21 amino acids. Germline CDR1 reads TSWWSYY; CDR2 reads QGS. The CDR3 DNA is TGTGCTCTTGGGAAAGGCTCCTACGGGGGAGTACGATTAGGGTACACCGGTAAACTCATCTTT. Its translation: CALGKGSYGGVRLGYTGKLIF.